This T cell receptor (beta chain) was sequenced during a study of T cell repertoires in cytomegalovirus infection. TCRdb fed the reads into MiXCR, producing one record per CDR3 protein. The sample yields around 70,000 distinct CDR3 sequences, 25% to 30% seen once. Only a few counts were recorded for this clonotype. Its antigen remains unknown. CDR1 and CDR2 from the germline V gene are WSHSY and SAAADI. The CDR3 is 12 amino acids. The ends were cut back, 5 bases at V and 8 bases at J, with 10 bases in the middle. V and J are TRBV10-2 and TRBJ2-1, with no clear D. The clonotype comes from a human donor in good health (CMV status not recorded). Some clones in this sample may be carry-over from other donors' samples. This specimen consisted of CD8+ T cells from cultured PBMCs, obtained from culture after CMV antigen stimulation. The CDR3 region has the DNA TGCGCCAGCAGTCCTCAGTTATATGAGCAGTTCTTC. Encoded protein: CASSPQLYEQFF.